These T cell receptor beta chains were read from a single sample in a study of blood T cells in healthy people across ages. TCRdb re-called the 5' RACE reads with MiXCR, one entry per CDR3 protein. Of hundreds of thousands of distinct CDR3 sequences in the sample, 55% to 75% were seen once. The sequenced sample consisted of blood. The receptors stem from a man under 40 in good health. Each CDR3 is given with its conserved first and last residue. The order of the fields is CDR3 DNA, CDR3 protein, clone size, D gene, J gene, V gene. D genes are given only for firm matches. Rows give clone size only sometimes, using once, few, many, or a class for an expanded clone.

CDR3nt: TGTGCCAGCAGCTCCCGGATGAAAGAGTACCAAGAGACCCAGTACTTC
CDR3aa: CASSSRMKEYQETQYF
abundance: -
d_gene: -
j_gene: TRBJ2-5
v_gene: TRBV7-2

CDR3nt: TGTGCCAGCAGATACAACAGAGAGCAGTTCTTC
CDR3aa: CASRYNREQFF
abundance: -
d_gene: -
j_gene: TRBJ2-1
v_gene: TRBV12-3/TRBV12-4

CDR3nt: TGTGCCAGCAGTTACCAAATGAACACTGAAGCTTTCTTT
CDR3aa: CASSYQMNTEAFF
abundance: few
d_gene: -
j_gene: TRBJ1-1
v_gene: TRBV6-2/TRBV6-3

CDR3nt: TGCGCCAGCAGCTCGATACTAGCGGGAGGGGCCAATGAGCAGTTCTTC
CDR3aa: CASSSILAGGANEQFF
abundance: -
d_gene: TRBD2
j_gene: TRBJ2-1
v_gene: TRBV5-1

CDR3nt: TGTGCCTGGAGTGAGTTTTTCCCGATCTCTGGGGCCAACGTCCTGACTTTC
CDR3aa: CAWSEFFPISGANVLTF
abundance: -
d_gene: -
j_gene: TRBJ2-6
v_gene: TRBV30

CDR3nt: TGTGCCAGCTCACCCCCAGCTGGGGCCAACGTCCTGACTTTC
CDR3aa: CASSPPAGANVLTF
abundance: few
d_gene: -
j_gene: TRBJ2-6
v_gene: TRBV18

CDR3nt: TGTGCCAGCCACGACAGGGGCGCGTTGGATGAGCAGTTCTTC
CDR3aa: CASHDRGALDEQFF
abundance: few
d_gene: TRBD1
j_gene: TRBJ2-1
v_gene: TRBV6-5

CDR3nt: TGCAGCGCCCGGGACCGAGTCCAAGAGACCCAGTACTTC
CDR3aa: CSARDRVQETQYF
abundance: -
d_gene: -
j_gene: TRBJ2-5
v_gene: TRBV29-1

CDR3nt: TGCGCCAGCAGCCAAGGACTAGCGGGGATAGAGCAGTTCTTC
CDR3aa: CASSQGLAGIEQFF
abundance: -
d_gene: TRBD2
j_gene: TRBJ2-1
v_gene: TRBV4-1

CDR3nt: TGTGCCAGCATCCTAGCGGGGAGCACAGATACGCAGTATTTT
CDR3aa: CASILAGSTDTQYF
abundance: -
d_gene: TRBD2
j_gene: TRBJ2-3
v_gene: TRBV6-2/TRBV6-3

CDR3nt: TGTGCTAGCAGCCCAGCCTACGGGAGGGCCATTAGTGAGCAGTTCTTC
CDR3aa: CASSPAYGRAISEQFF
abundance: -
d_gene: TRBD2
j_gene: TRBJ2-1
v_gene: TRBV7-7

CDR3nt: TGTGCCAGCAGCCCCGCGGTCTCCCACGAGCAGTACTTC
CDR3aa: CASSPAVSHEQYF
abundance: -
d_gene: -
j_gene: TRBJ2-7
v_gene: TRBV7-2

CDR3nt: TGCGCCAGCAGCTCCAGCGGACAGGGGCGCAGAGGTGAGCAGTTCTTC
CDR3aa: CASSSSGQGRRGEQFF
abundance: -
d_gene: TRBD1
j_gene: TRBJ2-1
v_gene: TRBV7-8

CDR3nt: TGCGCCAGCAGCCAAGGTTGGACAGATCAAGAGACCCAGTACTTC
CDR3aa: CASSQGWTDQETQYF
abundance: -
d_gene: -
j_gene: TRBJ2-5
v_gene: TRBV4-1

CDR3nt: TGTGCCAGCAGCCTAGTCCGGACCCTAGAGACCCAGTACTTC
CDR3aa: CASSLVRTLETQYF
abundance: -
d_gene: -
j_gene: TRBJ2-5
v_gene: TRBV7-2

CDR3nt: TGTGCCAGCAGCCAAGACCCCACCATCCAAGAGACCCAGTACTTC
CDR3aa: CASSQDPTIQETQYF
abundance: -
d_gene: -
j_gene: TRBJ2-5
v_gene: TRBV4-2

CDR3nt: TGCAGTGCTAGGACAGGGAGAGAGACCCAGTACTTC
CDR3aa: CSARTGRETQYF
abundance: -
d_gene: TRBD1
j_gene: TRBJ2-5
v_gene: TRBV20-1

CDR3nt: TGTGCCAGCAGTTCCCGAGGGACAGGGGCATATGGCTACACCTTC
CDR3aa: CASSSRGTGAYGYTF
abundance: -
d_gene: TRBD1
j_gene: TRBJ1-2
v_gene: TRBV28

CDR3nt: TGTGCCAGCAGCTTAGACAGGTCACTATATGCGGGCTACACCTTC
CDR3aa: CASSLDRSLYAGYTF
abundance: -
d_gene: -
j_gene: TRBJ1-2
v_gene: TRBV7-2

CDR3nt: TGTGCCAGCAGCTCAAACCCGGGGCTTAACTCACCCCTCCACTTT
CDR3aa: CASSSNPGLNSPLHF
abundance: -
d_gene: -
j_gene: TRBJ1-6
v_gene: TRBV7-2

CDR3nt: TGTGCCAGCAGCGTAGATCCTAGCGGGGTGTATGAGCAGTACTTC
CDR3aa: CASSVDPSGVYEQYF
abundance: -
d_gene: TRBD2
j_gene: TRBJ2-7
v_gene: TRBV9

CDR3nt: TGCAGTGCCACGACAGGGGGCGGGTACAATGAGCAGTACTTC
CDR3aa: CSATTGGGYNEQYF
abundance: -
d_gene: TRBD1
j_gene: TRBJ2-5
v_gene: TRBV20-1

CDR3nt: TGTGCCAGCAGTGACGAGGTTGCAGATACGCAGTATTTT
CDR3aa: CASSDEVADTQYF
abundance: -
d_gene: -
j_gene: TRBJ2-3
v_gene: TRBV6-4

CDR3nt: TGTGCCTCGAAACGGAGGGTGAACACTGAAGCTTTCTTT
CDR3aa: CASKRRVNTEAFF
abundance: -
d_gene: -
j_gene: TRBJ1-1
v_gene: TRBV2

CDR3nt: TGTGCCAGCAGCTTTCGAGGGCCGAGGACTGAAGCTTTCTTT
CDR3aa: CASSFRGPRTEAFF
abundance: -
d_gene: -
j_gene: TRBJ1-1
v_gene: TRBV7-4

CDR3nt: TGCAGTGCTTGGGACTCCTACGAGCAGTACTTC
CDR3aa: CSAWDSYEQYF
abundance: -
d_gene: -
j_gene: TRBJ2-7
v_gene: TRBV20-1

CDR3nt: TGTGCCAGCAGGCCTCAGGGGGCGTACTCTGGGCAGTACTTC
CDR3aa: CASRPQGAYSGQYF
abundance: few
d_gene: TRBD1
j_gene: TRBJ2-5
v_gene: TRBV27

CDR3nt: TGCAGTGCTCCGATCCCAGGGTACGGCTACACCTTC
CDR3aa: CSAPIPGYGYTF
abundance: -
d_gene: -
j_gene: TRBJ1-2
v_gene: TRBV20-1

CDR3nt: TGCGCCAGCAGCTTCGCTAGCAGTCCAGATACGCAGTATTTT
CDR3aa: CASSFASSPDTQYF
abundance: -
d_gene: -
j_gene: TRBJ2-3
v_gene: TRBV5-1

CDR3nt: TGTGCCAGCAGTGAATTCGGGATCCGCACAACAGGCAACTACGAGCAGTACTTC
CDR3aa: CASSEFGIRTTGNYEQYF
abundance: -
d_gene: -
j_gene: TRBJ2-7
v_gene: TRBV25-1

CDR3nt: TGTGCCAGCAGCCGCAAACAAGTGATCTACAATGAGCAGTTCTTC
CDR3aa: CASSRKQVIYNEQFF
abundance: -
d_gene: -
j_gene: TRBJ2-1
v_gene: TRBV6-5

CDR3nt: TGTGCCAGCGGTGCACAGGGTATAGGAGAGCAGTACTTC
CDR3aa: CASGAQGIGEQYF
abundance: -
d_gene: -
j_gene: TRBJ2-7
v_gene: TRBV12-3/TRBV12-4

CDR3nt: TGTGCCAGCAGTTATGGGCTAGCGGGACCCACAGATACGCAGTATTTT
CDR3aa: CASSYGLAGPTDTQYF
abundance: -
d_gene: TRBD2
j_gene: TRBJ2-3
v_gene: TRBV6-2/TRBV6-3

CDR3nt: TGCAGCGTTGACCAGGGGCATGGCTACACCTTC
CDR3aa: CSVDQGHGYTF
abundance: -
d_gene: -
j_gene: TRBJ1-2
v_gene: TRBV29-1

CDR3nt: TGTGCCAGCAGCCTCACGCGGTCATCCGTTGGGGAGCAGTACTTC
CDR3aa: CASSLTRSSVGEQYF
abundance: -
d_gene: -
j_gene: TRBJ2-5
v_gene: TRBV5-5

CDR3nt: TGTGCCAGCAGCTTAGATGGGACTAGCGGGGGGCTAGCCAAAAACATTCAGTACTTC
CDR3aa: CASSLDGTSGGLAKNIQYF
abundance: once
d_gene: TRBD2
j_gene: TRBJ2-4
v_gene: TRBV11-2

CDR3nt: TGTGCCACCAGTGATGTTGGACAGGGGGCGTTTAACGGGGAGCTGTTTTTT
CDR3aa: CATSDVGQGAFNGELFF
abundance: -
d_gene: TRBD1
j_gene: TRBJ2-2
v_gene: TRBV24-1

CDR3nt: TGCGCCAGCAGCTTGGGGCCCCTGGCGGAAAGCTCCTACAATGAGCAGTTCTTC
CDR3aa: CASSLGPLAESSYNEQFF
abundance: -
d_gene: -
j_gene: TRBJ2-1
v_gene: TRBV5-1

CDR3nt: TGTGCCAGCAAGTTGGGACAGGAAAACTACGAGCAGTACTTC
CDR3aa: CASKLGQENYEQYF
abundance: -
d_gene: TRBD1
j_gene: TRBJ2-7
v_gene: TRBV28

CDR3nt: TGTGCCAGCCTAGCGGCCCTTGTGGCGGAGACCCAGTACTTC
CDR3aa: CASLAALVAETQYF
abundance: many
d_gene: TRBD2
j_gene: TRBJ2-5
v_gene: TRBV28

CDR3nt: TGCAGTGCTAGACGGGCGGGGGGCCAAGAGACCCAGTACTTC
CDR3aa: CSARRAGGQETQYF
abundance: few
d_gene: TRBD2
j_gene: TRBJ2-5
v_gene: TRBV20-1

CDR3nt: TGTGCCAGCAGGACAGGGAGAGAGACTGAAGCTTTCTTT
CDR3aa: CASRTGRETEAFF
abundance: once
d_gene: TRBD1
j_gene: TRBJ1-1
v_gene: TRBV27

CDR3nt: TGCAGCGTTGAAGGGCAGTTTGGAGAAGCTTTCTTT
CDR3aa: CSVEGQFGEAFF
abundance: -
d_gene: -
j_gene: TRBJ1-1
v_gene: TRBV29-1

CDR3nt: TGTGCCAGCAGCCGTGATGGCGGGTCCTATGGCTACACCTTC
CDR3aa: CASSRDGGSYGYTF
abundance: few
d_gene: -
j_gene: TRBJ1-2
v_gene: TRBV4-2

CDR3nt: TGCGCCAGCAGCCAAGTGGACCTCGGACTAGCGGGGGCCAACGAGCAGTTCTTC
CDR3aa: CASSQVDLGLAGANEQFF
abundance: -
d_gene: TRBD2
j_gene: TRBJ2-1
v_gene: TRBV4-1

CDR3nt: TGTGCCATCAGTGCTGGAGGCCTAGACGAGCAGTACTTC
CDR3aa: CAISAGGLDEQYF
abundance: -
d_gene: -
j_gene: TRBJ2-7
v_gene: TRBV10-3

CDR3nt: TGTGCCTGGAGGCCGGGACAGGGCCTAAGTGGAAAACTGTTTTTT
CDR3aa: CAWRPGQGLSGKLFF
abundance: -
d_gene: TRBD1
j_gene: TRBJ1-4
v_gene: TRBV30

CDR3nt: TGTGCCAGCAGTTTGAGGGAGCTCAGCGATGAGCAGTTCTTC
CDR3aa: CASSLRELSDEQFF
abundance: few
d_gene: -
j_gene: TRBJ2-1
v_gene: TRBV12-3/TRBV12-4